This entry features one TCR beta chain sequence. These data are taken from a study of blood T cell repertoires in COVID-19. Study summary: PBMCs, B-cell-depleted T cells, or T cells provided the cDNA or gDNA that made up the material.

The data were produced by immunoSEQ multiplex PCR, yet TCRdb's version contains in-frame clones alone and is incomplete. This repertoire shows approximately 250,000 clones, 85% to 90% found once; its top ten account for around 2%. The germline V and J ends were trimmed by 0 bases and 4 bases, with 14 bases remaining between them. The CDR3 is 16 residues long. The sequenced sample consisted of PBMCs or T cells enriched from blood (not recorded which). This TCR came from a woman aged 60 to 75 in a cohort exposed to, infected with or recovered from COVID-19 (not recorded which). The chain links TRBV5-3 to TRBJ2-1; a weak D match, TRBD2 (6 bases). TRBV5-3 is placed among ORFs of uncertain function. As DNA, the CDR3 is TGTGCCAGAAGCTTGGGTCGGGAGTGTAGGTACAATGAGCAGTTCTTC. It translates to CARSLGRECRYNEQFF.